The 27 T cell receptor beta chains listed next were all sequenced from one sample in a study of Siglec-9 on CD8 T cells in melanoma. The protocol was immunoSEQ multiplex PCR, while the TCRdb copy is restricted to in-frame clones and leaves out a portion. In the table there are some 39,000 clones, approximately 83% of which are singletons. Sequences were obtained from Siglec-9- CD8+ T cells sorted from blood. These receptors originate from a human donor in good health.

This chain links TRBV2 with TRBJ2-2; TRBD1 is a possible D gene (6 bases). V lost 6 bases to trimming and J lost 6 bases, with 23 bases between them. The germline V gene has CDR1 SNHLY and CDR2 FYNNEI. There are 17 residues in the CDR3. Here the CDR3 reads CASSPSGIRGMAGELFF. CDR3 bases: TGTGCCAGCAGCCCTTCAGGGATCAGGGGAATGGCCGGGGAGCTGTTTTTT.

The chain couples TRBV7-3 to TRBJ2-7; D is perhaps TRBD1 (6 bases). This CDR3 spans 13 amino acids. Germline loops: CDR1 SGHTA, CDR2 FQGTGA. V was pared by 4 bases and J by 3 bases, with 10 bases between. CDR3 DNA sequence: TGTGCCAGCAGCTGGGACACGGGCTACGAGCAGTACTTC. Amino acids: CASSWDTGYEQYF.

This sequence joins TRBV4-1 and TRBJ1-1; D remains unclear. Germline V gene sequence: CDR1 MGHRA, CDR2 YSYEKL. The CDR3 covers 14 residues. V was shortened by 4 bases and J by 0 bases, with 9 bases between the two germline ends. The CDR3 sequence: CASSPEVLNTEAFF. The CDR3 nucleotides read TGCGCCAGCAGCCCTGAAGTTTTGAACACTGAAGCTTTCTTT.

This rearrangement joins TRBV5-4 to TRBJ2-7; TRBD2 might be the D (5 bases). This CDR3 is 15 amino acids long. Trimming cost V 0 bases and J 5 bases, with 15 bases left between them. The V gene's germline CDR1 is SGHNT and CDR2 YYREEE (reference sequence). This CDR3 reads CASSLEVGDVHEQYF. Written as DNA, the CDR3 is TGTGCCAGCAGCTTGGAAGTGGGAGACGTACACGAGCAGTACTTC.

The chain has TRBV21-1 and TRBJ2-5; TRBD1, the table's D call, was not compared with the DNA. TRBV21-1 is tagged as a pseudogene. This CDR3 has 16 amino acids. The CDR3 bases are TGTGCCAGCAGCAAAGGGGGGCAAGGGTTCAGTAAGACCCAGTACTTC. This sequence encodes CASSKGGQGFSKTQYF.

The chain joins TRBV7-3 to TRBJ2-5; D is perhaps TRBD2 (6 bases). V shed 6 bases and J shed 3 bases, with 14 bases lying between them. The CDR3 has 14 amino acids. Germline loops: CDR1 SGHTA, CDR2 FQGTGA. As DNA, the CDR3 is TGTGCCAGCAGTCCGGAGGGACCAGAAGAGACCCAGTACTTC. This encodes CASSPEGPEETQYF. The variable domain in full, completed from reference TRBV7-3 and TRBJ2-5, reads GAGVSQTPSNKVTEKGKYVELRCDPISGHTALYWYRQSLGQGPEFLIYFQGTGAADDSGLPNDRFFAVRPEGSVSTLKIQRTERGDSAVYLCASSPEGPEETQYFGPGTRLLVL.

This clone was counted a single time. The chain links TRBV28 to TRBJ2-3, with D perhaps matching TRBD1 (6 bases). Trimming removed 6 bases at V and 2 bases at J, with 15 bases between. Germline V gives CDR1 MDHEN, CDR2 SYDVKM. The CDR3 runs to 15 residues. The CDR3 coding sequence is TGTGCCAGCAGACTCGCCCGGGACAACACAGATACGCAGTATTTT. This codes for CASRLARDNTDTQYF. Combining the CDR3 with reference TRBV28 and TRBJ2-3 gives the whole variable domain DVKVTQSSRYLVKRTGEKVFLECVQDMDHENMFWYRQDPGLGLRLIYFSYDVKMKEKGDIPEGYSVSREKKERFSLILESASTNQTSMYLCASRLARDNTDTQYFGPGTRLTVL.

The chain recombines TRBV9 with TRBJ2-7; D tentatively reads TRBD1 or TRBD2 (5 bases each). CDR1 is SGDLS and CDR2 is YYNGEE in the germline V gene. V was shortened by 3 bases and J by 2 bases, with 15 bases between the two germline ends. The CDR3 covers 15 residues. This chain's CDR3 is CASSAGLTDTYEQYF. In nucleotides, the CDR3 is TGTGCCAGCAGCGCGGGGCTGACAGACACCTACGAGCAGTACTTC.

The gene calls are TRBV19 and TRBJ1-5, with D perhaps matching TRBD1 (5 bases). V shed 3 bases and J shed 3 bases, with 9 bases lying between them. This CDR3 has 14 residues. Germline CDR1 is LNHDA and CDR2 is SQIVND (reference sequence). As DNA, the CDR3 is TGTGCCAGTAGTATCCGGGACCTCAATCAGCCCCAGCATTTT. Translation gives CASSIRDLNQPQHF.

This clone appeared a few times. The chain combines TRBV19 with TRBJ1-5; the D is unclear. Germline values: CDR1 LNHDA, CDR2 SQIVND (reference sequence). The CDR3 is 17 amino acids. Trimming took off 0 bases at V and 9 bases at J, with 21 bases between the two ends. CDR3: CASSIDLASLQSGPQHF. DNA for the CDR3: TGTGCCAGTAGTATAGATCTCGCCAGTCTCCAATCAGGGCCCCAGCATTTT.

V is TRBV4-1 and J is TRBJ2-1; 9 bases map to TRBD2. V gave up 0 bases and J gave up 6 bases; unmatched junction bases: 9. The CDR3 loop spans 17 amino acids. CDR1 and CDR2 (germline): MGHRA, YSYEKL. The CDR3 spells CASSQDPQRGVSNEQFF. DNA for the CDR3: TGCGCCAGCAGCCAAGATCCCCAGCGGGGGGTTTCCAATGAGCAGTTCTTC.

There are a few counts of this clone. The chain uses TRBV21-1 and TRBJ2-7. TRBV21-1 is deemed a pseudogene. This CDR3 is built from 15 residues. This CDR3 reads CASSKGIPLYYEQYF. The CDR3 nucleotides are TGTGCCAGCAGCAAAGGGATTCCCCTATACTACGAGCAGTACTTC.

The J gene is TRBJ2-1, the V gene TRBV5-1; unclear D gene. Germline loops: CDR1 SGHRS, CDR2 YFSETQ. The CDR3 is 16 amino acids. Trimming removed 4 bases at V and 5 bases at J, with 19 bases between. The CDR3, as DNA: TGCGCCAGCAGCAGCCGAGGTGTGGCCCCGGACAATGAGCAGTTCTTC. Translating it yields CASSSRGVAPDNEQFF.

This sequence joins TRBV15 and TRBJ1-1; 7 bases map to TRBD1. V lost 5 bases and J lost 6; bases outside the gene matches: 9. Germline assignment: CDR1 LNHNV and CDR2 YYDKDF (reference sequence). The CDR3 sequence is 14 residues long. CDR3 sequence (DNA): TGTGCCACCAGCTCGGGACAGCGGCGCGCTGAAGCTTTCTTT. The encoded protein is CATSSGQRRAEAFF. The variable domain in full, completed from reference TRBV15 and TRBJ1-1, reads DAMVIQNPRYQVTQFGKPVTLSCSQTLNHNVMYWYQQKSSQAPKLLFHYYDKDFNNEADTPDNFQSRRPNTSFCFLDIRSPGLGDTAMYLCATSSGQRRAEAFFGQGTRLTVV.

V gene TRBV28 combines with J gene TRBJ2-2; D is ambiguous. CDR1 and CDR2 from the germline V gene are MDHEN and SYDVKM. This CDR3 has 15 residues. Trimming removed 3 bases from V and 3 bases from J, with 11 bases in between. The CDR3 sequence: CASSFLTEYTGELFF. CDR3 coding DNA: TGTGCCAGCAGTTTCTTAACAGAATACACCGGGGAGCTGTTTTTT.

Only one count was recorded for this clone. The rearrangement links TRBV28 to TRBJ1-1, with unresolved D. Trimming removed 4 bases at V and 4 bases at J, with 10 bases between. The CDR3 spans 13 residues. The germline gives CDR1 MDHEN, CDR2 SYDVKM. CDR3 nucleotides: TGTGCCAGCAGTTCTCGAGAGGGCACTGAAGCTTTCTTT. This translates into CASSSREGTEAFF.

There are a few counts of this clone. The chain combines TRBV10-3 with TRBJ1-1; tentatively, D is TRBD1 (6 bases). Trimming stripped 6 bases from V and 1 base from J, with 6 bases between. CDR1 is ENHRY and CDR2 is SYGVKD in the germline V gene. The CDR3 totals 12 residues. The CDR3 DNA follows: TGTGCCATCAGGACAGGGAACACTGAAGCTTTCTTT. It codes for CAIRTGNTEAFF.

J is TRBJ2-7 and V is TRBV9; D tentatively fits TRBD1 or TRBD2 (5 bases each). Germline CDR1 is SGDLS and CDR2 is YYNGEE. There are 13 residues in the CDR3. V was cut by 3 bases and J by 3 bases, with 10 bases left in between. CDR3 in DNA: TGTGCCAGCAGCGGAGGGGCTCACTACGAGCAGTACTTC. Translation gives CASSGGAHYEQYF.

The genes are TRBV4-1 and TRBJ2-3; 8 bases are shared with TRBD1. CDR1 MGHRA and CDR2 YSYEKL come from the germline V gene. The trim removed 0 bases at V and 1 base at J, leaving 6 bases unmatched. CDR3 length: 17 amino acids. DNA of the CDR3: TGCGCCAGCAGCCAAGACAGTGACAGGGGAGGCACAGATACGCAGTATTTT. Its translation is CASSQDSDRGGTDTQYF.

The chain combines TRBV6-5 with TRBJ2-1; D unclear. The CDR3 runs 13 residues. V was pared by 4 bases and J by 2 bases, with 6 bases between. Germline lookup yields CDR1 MNHEY and CDR2 SVGAGI. CDR3 sequence: CASSFGPYNEQFF. CDR3 coding DNA: TGTGCCAGCAGTTTTGGCCCCTACAATGAGCAGTTCTTC.

This clone turned up a few times. The V and J genes are TRBV19 and TRBJ1-6; weak D call: TRBD1 (5 bases). The CDR3 contains 13 residues. Germline CDR1 reads LNHDA; CDR2 reads SQIVND (reference sequence). Trimming stripped 5 bases from V and 8 bases from J, with 10 bases between. CDR3 sequence: CASSFRGDSPLHF. Here the CDR3 DNA reads TGTGCCAGTAGTTTTCGAGGGGATTCACCCCTCCACTTT. The full variable domain, with the rest looked up from reference TRBV19 and TRBJ1-6, is DGGITQSPKYLFRKEGQNVTLSCEQNLNHDAMYWYRQDPGQGLRLIYYSQIVNDFQKGDIAEGYSVSREKKESFPLTVTSAQKNPTAFYLCASSFRGDSPLHFGNGTRLTVT.

CDR3: CASSYSPSYTGELFF. In DNA form, the CDR3 reads TGTGCCAGCAGTTACTCACCCAGTTACACCGGGGAGCTGTTTTTT. The genes are TRBV6-5 and TRBJ2-2; unclear D gene. The CDR3 has 15 residues. Trimming left V 0 bases short and J 3 bases short, with 8 bases between. The germline V gene has CDR1 MNHEY and CDR2 SVGAGI.

The chain employs TRBV9 and TRBJ2-1; D might be TRBD1 or TRBD2, each matching 5 bases. Germline lookup yields CDR1 SGDLS and CDR2 YYNGEE. The CDR3 has 14 amino acids. V was shortened by 2 bases and J by 6 bases, with 12 bases between the two germline ends. The CDR3 reads CASSVGTHSNEQFF. The CDR3 nucleotides are TGTGCCAGCAGCGTCGGGACCCATTCCAATGAGCAGTTCTTC.

This clone was found a few times. J is TRBJ1-5 and V is TRBV6-5; D ambiguous. The CDR3 has 15 amino acids. Trimming took off 0 bases at V and 0 bases at J, with 6 bases between the two ends. Germline CDR1 is MNHEY and CDR2 is SVGAGI. Written as DNA, the CDR3 is TGTGCCAGCAGTTACTCGCGAAGTAGCAATCAGCCCCAGCATTTT. Encoded protein: CASSYSRSSNQPQHF.

This chain connects TRBV7-9 to TRBJ2-1; 9 nucleotides match TRBD2. The CDR3 is made up of 17 amino acids. V shed 5 bases and J 4 bases; nucleotides not matched to a gene: 12. The V gene's germline CDR1 is SEHNR and CDR2 FQNEAQ (reference sequence). The CDR3 spells CASSLGGGLAGYNEQFF. Here the CDR3 DNA reads TGTGCCAGCAGCCTAGGTGGTGGGCTAGCGGGGTACAATGAGCAGTTCTTC.

The J gene is TRBJ1-1, the V gene TRBV10-1; 7 bases match TRBD1. This CDR3 contains 15 residues. Germline trimming cut 0 bases from V and 1 base from J; bases unmatched to any gene: 2. Germline CDR1 is WNHNN and CDR2 is SYGVQD (reference sequence). CDR3 DNA: TGCGCCAGCAGTGAGTCCAACAGGGGGAACACTGAAGCTTTCTTT. Its protein product is CASSESNRGNTEAFF.

The V call is TRBV7-9, the J call TRBJ2-7, with TRBD2 identical over 10 bases. Trimming removed 3 bases from V and 2 bases from J; junction bases left unmatched: 1. CDR1 is SEHNR and CDR2 is FQNEAQ in the germline V gene (reference sequence). The CDR3 is made up of 14 amino acids. The CDR3 is CASSLSGRAYEQYF. CDR3 coding DNA: TGTGCCAGCAGCTTGAGCGGGAGGGCCTACGAGCAGTACTTC.